The rows below give T cell receptor beta chains drawn from one sample of a study of T cells expressing NK-cell markers. One entry per CDR3 protein, without DNA, is what TCRdb gives after re-calling the 5' RACE reads. This listing includes some 500,000 distinct CDR3 sequences. The sequencing sample was made of blood T cells: a sorted CD56 or NKG2C T cell subset, CD4+ or CD8+ T cells, or bulk PBMC T cells (not recorded which). These receptors originate from a woman aged 50 to 65 in good health. The CDR3 runs from the conserved cysteine through the conserved F or W.

J	V	CDR3
TRBJ1-2	TRBV7-2	CASSPGGGRMGRYGYTF
TRBJ1-1	TRBV4-1	CASSQGQGAVIRAFF
TRBJ2-7	TRBV12-3/TRBV12-4	CASRGGQGQNEQYF
TRBJ2-5	TRBV6-2/TRBV6-3	CASSYQPGGETQYF
TRBJ1-5	TRBV6-1	CASSDNTGVYQPQHF
TRBJ2-3	TRBV2	CASSDHTDTQYF
TRBJ2-1	TRBV5-1	CASSSPRDYPYNEQFF
TRBJ1-2	TRBV12-3/TRBV12-4	CASSLGAGKTYGYTF
TRBJ1-1	TRBV5-1	CASSIDGNTEAFF
TRBJ2-1	TRBV5-1	CASSLDLAMDEQFF
TRBJ2-6	TRBV12-3/TRBV12-4	CASSWDGNVLTF
TRBJ2-2	TRBV4-1	CASSPTGTGVGELFF
TRBJ2-2	TRBV12-3/TRBV12-4	CASRVGAGAGGELFF
TRBJ1-6	TRBV7-9	CASSHAASDNSPLHF
TRBJ2-5	TRBV18	CASSPPVGQVGQETQYF
TRBJ2-2	TRBV6-5	CASLARTGELFF
TRBJ2-2	TRBV7-9	CASSSGPRIAGGELFF
TRBJ2-1	TRBV29-1	CSVTLTSGLNEQFF
TRBJ2-1	TRBV4-1	CASSPSSGREQFF
TRBJ2-6	TRBV7-3	CASSLRVRSGANVLTF
TRBJ2-5	TRBV29-1	CSVEGLAGLETQYF
TRBJ1-1	TRBV6-5	CASRLGGLGTEAFF
TRBJ1-6	TRBV9	CASSVQPSYNSPLHF
TRBJ1-5	TRBV15	CATSRDESGSTYQPQHF
TRBJ2-7	TRBV7-2	CASSHSGGPAEQYF
TRBJ2-3	TRBV11-3	CASGEEVLTDTQYF
TRBJ2-5	TRBV24-1	CATSDYSLTSGQETQYF
TRBJ1-5	TRBV10-3	CAISESGTGSYQPQHF
TRBJ1-5	TRBV19	CASRLRRDNQAQHF
TRBJ1-4	TRBV4-1	CATSPGGPVTNEKLFF
TRBJ2-1	TRBV7-7	CASSPPSGLPSEQFF
TRBJ1-1	TRBV6-5	CASSTPQSEAFF
TRBJ2-5	TRBV7-7	CASSLDRGTETQYF
TRBJ1-2	TRBV12-3/TRBV12-4	CASRSGTGEVYGYTF
TRBJ2-6	TRBV3-1	CASSQSPGGSGANVLTF
TRBJ1-3	TRBV5-1	CASSLDTEGNTIYF
TRBJ2-2	TRBV10-1	CASSELYTGELFF
TRBJ1-1	TRBV3-1	CASSQSRDTEAFF
TRBJ2-3	TRBV19	CASSIDPRGTTDTQYF
TRBJ2-4	TRBV6-2/TRBV6-3	CASIQSAAKNIQYF
TRBJ2-7	TRBV3-1	CASRDRLAGGFEQYF
TRBJ2-3	TRBV10-2	CASLLSGTQYF
TRBJ2-2	TRBV28	CASSLRVRVRTGELFF
TRBJ2-3	TRBV7-2	CASTLTSGITDTQYF
TRBJ2-7	TRBV5-1	CASSLGLIYEQYF
TRBJ2-1	TRBV24-1	CATSDFQGAYNEQFF
TRBJ2-1	TRBV16	CASSRVITEQFF
TRBJ1-6	TRBV9	CASSVALRGSALHF
TRBJ2-2	TRBV7-8	CASSLPQGASTGELFF
TRBJ2-3	TRBV28	CASSGTGAQWDTQYF